Following are 21 T cell receptor beta chains from one sample sequenced in a study of PD-1 blockade in classical Hodgkin lymphoma. Each patient experienced a relapse that followed autologous stem cell transplantation, and brentuximab vedotin exposure varied. The method was immunoSEQ multiplex PCR; TCRdb's version includes in-frame clones alone and lacks a portion of them. The sample yields tens of thousands of clones, roughly 75% seen once. The specimen was peripheral blood mononuclear cells (PBMCs), collected before the second cycle of nivolumab. The receptors were gathered from a human donor with classical Hodgkin lymphoma.

This clone has only a few counts. The V and J genes are TRBV5-1 and TRBJ2-2; 8 positions agree with TRBD1. V lost 2 bases to trimming and J lost 1 base; unmatched junction nucleotides: 10. The CDR3 runs to 18 residues. Germline V CDR1 and CDR2: SGHRS, YFSETQ. For the CDR3, the DNA is TGCGCCAGCAGCTTTCAAAACCCCGGACAGGGGAACACCGGGGAGCTGTTTTTT. Protein: CASSFQNPGQGNTGELFF.

The chain links TRBV27 to TRBJ2-3; possible D gene TRBD1, 5 bases. The germline V gene has CDR1 MNHEY and CDR2 SMNVEV (reference sequence). The V end was cut by 6 bases, the J end by 3 bases, with 7 bases between. The CDR3 has 12 residues. The CDR3 loop reads CASRGQTDTQYF. Here the CDR3 DNA reads TGTGCCAGCAGGGGGCAGACAGATACGCAGTATTTT.

This chain links TRBV7-2 with TRBJ1-6; TRBD1 is a possible D gene (5 bases). CDR1 and CDR2 (germline): SGHTA, FQGNSA. This CDR3 contains 14 residues. V was clipped by 10 bases and J by 7 bases, with 17 bases between them. The CDR3 DNA is TGTGCCACTGAAGGGACCCCAGGAAATTCACCCCTCCACTTT. Encoded protein: CATEGTPGNSPLHF.

The chain couples TRBV9 to TRBJ2-7, with D possibly matching TRBD1 (5 bases). The V end was cut by 7 bases, the J end by 6 bases, with 11 bases between. The germline gives CDR1 SGDLS, CDR2 YYNGEE. The CDR3 has 11 amino acids. CDR3 nucleotide sequence: TGTGCCAGCGGGCAGGGAAGCGAGCAGTACTTC. Its protein product is CASGQGSEQYF.

The chain couples TRBV11-3 to TRBJ2-5; the D gene could be TRBD1 or TRBD2 (5 bases each). The CDR3 runs 16 residues. Trimming took off 1 base at V and 0 bases at J, with 12 bases between the two ends. Per germline, CDR1 SGHNT and CDR2 YENEEA. The CDR3 region is CASSLGGWGYQETQYF. Written as DNA, the CDR3 is TGTGCCAGCAGCTTAGGCGGATGGGGGTACCAAGAGACCCAGTACTTC.

V and J are TRBV6-5 and TRBJ2-4; 9 positions agree with TRBD1. Looked up from germline, CDR1 is MNHEY and CDR2 is SVGAGI. Trimming took 8 bases from V and 4 from J; bases not matched to a gene: 9. The CDR3 totals 15 residues. For the CDR3, the DNA is TGTGCCAGCGGTCAACAGGGGGCGCTGAAAAACATTCAGTACTTC. Translation: CASGQQGALKNIQYF.

The genes are TRBV7-3 and TRBJ1-2; TRBD1 is a possible D gene (5 bases). The CDR3 is made up of 15 amino acids. V was clipped by 4 bases and J by 0 bases, with 12 bases between them. The germline V gene encodes CDR1 SGHTA and CDR2 FQGTGA. The CDR3 is CASSSTGDANYGYTF. The CDR3 coding sequence is TGTGCCAGCAGCTCCACAGGCGATGCTAACTATGGCTACACCTTC.

This clone turned up a few times. The V and J genes are TRBV2 and TRBJ2-1; unclear D gene. This CDR3 contains 11 residues. CDR1 is SNHLY, CDR2 FYNNEI, per germline. The ends were cut back, 4 bases at V and 4 bases at J, with 2 bases in the middle. For the CDR3, the DNA is TGTGCCAGCAGTGGATACAATGAGCAGTTCTTC. This encodes CASSGYNEQFF.

The genes are TRBV27 and TRBJ2-5, with D tentatively TRBD1 (5 bases). The CDR3 has 17 amino acids. Germline loops: CDR1 MNHEY, CDR2 SMNVEV (reference sequence). Trimming left V 5 bases short and J 4 bases short, with 23 bases between. The CDR3 protein is CASSPRSIQGNGETQYF. CDR3 DNA: TGTGCCAGCAGTCCCAGATCCATCCAGGGTAACGGAGAGACCCAGTACTTC.

This clone showed up just once. V gene TRBV5-1 combines with J gene TRBJ2-3, with D perhaps matching TRBD2 (5 bases). V gave up 4 bases and J gave up 6 bases, with 9 bases separating them. Germline loops: CDR1 SGHRS, CDR2 YFSETQ. The CDR3 loop spans 12 amino acids. The CDR3 coding sequence is TGCGCCAGCAGCCCGGACTTCGATACGCAGTATTTT. It is translated as CASSPDFDTQYF.

This clone is medium-sized by share. Different DNA sequences within this sample yield the same CDR3. The chain has TRBV5-1 and TRBJ1-1; unclear D gene. CDR1 is SGHRS and CDR2 is YFSETQ in the germline V gene. The CDR3 loop spans 14 amino acids. The V end was cut by 0 bases, the J end by 1 base, with 7 bases between. This CDR3 is CASSLGDSNTEAFF. The CDR3 DNA is TGCGCCAGCAGCTTGGGGGATTCGAACACTGAAGCTTTCTTT.

This rearrangement joins TRBV27 to TRBJ2-3; D gene unclear. Per germline, CDR1 MNHEY and CDR2 SMNVEV (reference sequence). The CDR3 is made up of 16 amino acids. V was trimmed by 5 bases and J by 0 bases, leaving 15 bases between them. The CDR3: CASSPTGRHSTDTQYF. For the CDR3, the DNA is TGTGCCAGCAGTCCGACCGGACGGCATAGCACAGATACGCAGTATTTT.

The rearrangement joins TRBV7-3 to TRBJ2-2; 8 nucleotides agree with TRBD1. V gave up 6 bases and J gave up 4 bases; unmatched junction bases: 4. The CDR3 contains 14 residues. The germline gives CDR1 SGHTA, CDR2 FQGTGA. CDR3: CASRRTGRTGELFF. In DNA, the CDR3 is TGTGCCAGCAGACGGACAGGGCGCACCGGGGAGCTGTTTTTT.

This clone was counted between two and nine times. This chain joins TRBV20-1 and TRBJ1-1; D is uncertain. The CDR3 spans 11 residues. CDR1 DFQATT and CDR2 SNEGSKA come from the germline V gene (reference sequence). Trimming left V 6 bases short and J 6 bases short, with 11 bases between. This CDR3 is CSAPRVPEAFF. The CDR3 DNA reads as TGCAGTGCCCCTAGAGTCCCTGAAGCTTTCTTT.

The rearrangement links TRBV10-2 to TRBJ2-7; D is perhaps TRBD2 (6 bases). Looked up from germline, CDR1 is WSHSY and CDR2 is SAAADI. This CDR3 region has 15 residues. Trimming stripped 9 bases from V and 3 bases from J, with 21 bases between. CDR3 bases: TGCGCCAGTAGACTGGGACTCCCAGCCTACTACGAGCAGTACTTC. It is translated as CASRLGLPAYYEQYF.

This sequence joins TRBV5-5 and TRBJ2-5; 9 bases are shared with TRBD2. The V segment lost 0 bases and the J segment 5 bases; nucleotides outside the gene matches: 5. Germline CDR1 SGHKS, CDR2 YYEKEE (reference sequence). The CDR3 runs 15 residues. The CDR3 nucleotides read TGTGCCAGCAGCTTGGTTCTAGCGGGGACGGAGACCCAGTACTTC. It specifies CASSLVLAGTETQYF.

This chain uses TRBV7-8 with TRBJ2-7; 7 nucleotides align to TRBD1. Germline V lookup: CDR1 SGHVS, CDR2 FQNEAQ. The CDR3 is 18 residues long. V dropped 4 bases and J dropped 0; count of bases not matched to a gene: 15. In DNA form, the CDR3 reads TGTGCCAGCAGCTCCCGTATAGTTTGGACAGGAAGCTCCTACGAGCAGTACTTC. The encoded protein is CASSSRIVWTGSSYEQYF.

The rearrangement joins TRBV13 to TRBJ2-7, with 8 positions matching TRBD1. This CDR3 has 14 residues. Trimming took 4 bases from V and 2 from J; bases not matched to a gene: 4. CDR1 is PRHDT and CDR2 is FYEKMQ in the germline V gene (reference sequence). The CDR3 protein is CASSSRDRTYEQYF. The CDR3 nucleotides read TGTGCCAGCAGCTCGAGGGACAGGACCTACGAGCAGTACTTC.

This rearrangement joins TRBV30 to TRBJ2-1; 7 nucleotides agree with TRBD2. In germline, CDR1 is GTSNPN, CDR2 SVGIG (reference sequence). Trimming removed 2 bases from V and 0 bases from J; junction bases left unmatched: 7. The CDR3 runs 16 residues. CDR3: CAWSPQAGSSYNEQFF. In DNA, the CDR3 is TGTGCCTGGAGTCCTCAAGCGGGAAGCTCCTACAATGAGCAGTTCTTC.

J is TRBJ2-7 and V is TRBV7-9, with D possibly being TRBD1 or TRBD2 (5 bases each). The germline V gene has CDR1 SEHNR and CDR2 FQNEAQ (reference sequence). This CDR3 is 14 amino acids long. The V and J ends lost 5 bases and 4 bases respectively, with 15 bases between them. The CDR3 nucleotides are TGTGCCAGCAGCCCACGTGGGGGAACTTACGAGCAGTACTTC. This gives the protein CASSPRGGTYEQYF.

This clone came up a few times. Compared with germline, one end of the junction differs, possibly owing to a read error. V is TRBV20-1 and J is TRBJ2-7, with D perhaps matching TRBD2 (5 bases). In germline, CDR1 is DFQATT, CDR2 SNEGSKA (reference sequence). This CDR3 has 11 amino acids. The CDR3, as DNA: TGCAGTGCGAGAGCGGTCGACGAGCAGTACTTC. This translates into CSARAVDEQYF.